What follows describes a single T cell receptor (beta chain). This sample was included in a study of blood T cell repertoires in COVID-19. The wider study: The samples span acute and convalescent COVID-19 from the United States, Italy and Spain. From T cells, B-cell-depleted T cells, or PBMCs came the material, which was cDNA or gDNA.

V shed 0 bases and J shed 2 bases, with 11 bases lying between them. There are 15 residues in the CDR3. From germline, CDR1 is SGDLS and CDR2 YYNGEE. Authors' methods: Estimation of nucleated cell counts was performed using reference gene primer amplification. Clones were read by immunoSEQ multiplex PCR, and TCRdb kept only the in-frame ones, dropping some. V and J calls and clone size are those listed in that table; D and trimming were worked out from the DNA. Among about 230,000 clones listed, 65% to 90% were seen once. The origin of this receptor is a woman in her 50s with acute or convalescent COVID-19. The chain carries TRBV9 and TRBJ2-5; weak D call: TRBD1 (7 bases). Sequencing input: peripheral blood. CDR3: CASSVAPGGQETQYF. For the CDR3, the DNA is TGTGCCAGCAGCGTAGCCCCAGGGGGGCAAGAGACCCAGTACTTC.